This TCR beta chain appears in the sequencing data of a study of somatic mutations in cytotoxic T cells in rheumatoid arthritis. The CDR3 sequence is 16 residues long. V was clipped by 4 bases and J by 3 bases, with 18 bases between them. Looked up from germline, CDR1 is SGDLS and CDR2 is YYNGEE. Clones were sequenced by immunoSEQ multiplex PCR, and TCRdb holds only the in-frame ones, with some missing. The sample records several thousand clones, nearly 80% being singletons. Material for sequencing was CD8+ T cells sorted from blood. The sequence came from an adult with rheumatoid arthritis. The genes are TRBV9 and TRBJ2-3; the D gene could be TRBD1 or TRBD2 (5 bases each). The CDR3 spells CASSITGGWGTDTQYF. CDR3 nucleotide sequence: TGTGCCAGCAGCATCACAGGAGGCTGGGGGACAGATACGCAGTATTTT.